Below are 24 T cell receptor beta chains sequenced from a single sample in a study of T cells in Graves' hyperthyroidism and ophthalmopathy. Authors of the study amplified TCR beta CDR3 regions from RNA transcripts. With the HTBI primer set, the TCR CDR3 went through a first round of RT-PCR. One entry per CDR3 protein results from TCRdb running MiXCR on the multiplex PCR reads. The sample records about 570,000 distinct CDR3 sequences, 35% to 55% being singletons. Material for sequencing was peripheral blood or thyroid tissue (not recorded which). The receptor source for this set is an adult woman with Graves' disease, either hyperthyroidism or ophthalmopathy (not recorded which).

The chain is built from TRBV19 and TRBJ1-5; tentative D call: TRBD1 (6 bases). The V end lost 1 base, the J end lost 2 bases, and 12 bases lay between the germline ends. CDR1 is LNHDA and CDR2 is SQIVND in the germline V gene (reference sequence). The CDR3 is 16 amino acids. CDR3 region: CASSIVGGIGNQPQHF. DNA of the CDR3: TGTGCCAGTAGTATAGTTGGGGGCATCGGCAATCAGCCCCAGCATTTT.

This clonotype came up many times. This chain uses TRBV7-8 with TRBJ2-7, with 9 bases that match TRBD2. Germline values: CDR1 SGHVS, CDR2 FQNEAQ. CDR3 length: 15 residues. V lost 5 bases to trimming and J lost 2 bases; unmatched junction nucleotides: 7. The chain's CDR3 is CASSLVTSGTYEQYF. The CDR3 DNA reads as TGTGCCAGCAGCCTAGTGACTAGCGGCACCTACGAGCAGTACTTC.

This clonotype has at least ten counts. J is TRBJ2-7 and V is TRBV4-1; 7 bases line up with TRBD2. Trimming at V came to 2 bases and at J to 4 bases, leaving 5 bases not matched to a gene. The CDR3 spans 14 residues. The germline gives CDR1 MGHRA, CDR2 YSYEKL. CDR3 coding DNA: TGCGCCAGCAGCCAATGGGGGGGAGATTACGAGCAGTACTTC. As protein: CASSQWGGDYEQYF.

This clonotype has at least ten counts. The chain combines TRBV11-2 with TRBJ2-7, with D perhaps matching TRBD2 (8 bases). From germline, CDR1 is SGHAT and CDR2 FQNNGV. The CDR3 has 15 amino acids. The V gene lost 5 bases and the J gene lost 5 bases, with 19 bases spanning the gap. This chain's CDR3 is CASSQGGGRLDEQYF. The CDR3 DNA follows: TGTGCCAGCAGCCAGGGGGGCGGGAGGCTGGACGAGCAGTACTTC.

The rearrangement joins TRBV7-3 to TRBJ2-6; D is perhaps TRBD1 (6 bases). This CDR3 contains 17 residues. Trimming shortened V by 5 bases and J by 2 bases, and 16 bases separated the two germline ends. The V gene's germline CDR1 is SGHTA and CDR2 FQGTGA. CDR3 residues: CASSILAGDPGANVLTF. As DNA, the CDR3 is TGTGCCAGCAGCATACTTGCAGGGGATCCTGGGGCCAACGTCCTGACTTTC.

In this sample, this clonotype turned up a few times. The gene calls are TRBV7-3 and TRBJ2-1, with D possibly TRBD1 on 5 matching bases. CDR3 length equals 14 residues. Looked up from germline, CDR1 is SGHTA and CDR2 is FQGTGA. V lost 2 bases and J 5 bases, leaving 10 bases between the germline ends. Here the CDR3 reads CASSLAGPNNEQFF. CDR3 coding DNA: TGTGCCAGCAGCTTAGCAGGGCCGAACAATGAGCAGTTCTTC.

This chain uses TRBV9 with TRBJ1-6, with TRBD1 as a possible D gene (5 bases). The CDR3 has 16 amino acids. V lost 3 bases to trimming and J lost 10 bases, with 20 bases between them. Germline V CDR1 and CDR2: SGDLS, YYNGEE. This CDR3 is CASSGARGSWDSPLHF. DNA of the CDR3: TGTGCCAGCAGCGGGGCTAGAGGGAGTTGGGACTCACCCCTCCACTTT. The entire variable domain, with the rest obtained from reference TRBV9 and TRBJ1-6, is as follows: DSGVTQTPKHLITATGQRVTLRCSPRSGDLSVYWYQQSLDQGLQFLIQYYNGEERAKGNILERFSAQQFPDLHSELNLSSLELGDSALYFCASSGARGSWDSPLHFGNGTRLTVT.

The chain combines TRBV7-9 with TRBJ1-1; D is perhaps TRBD1 (6 bases). V shed 5 bases and J shed 6 bases, with 16 bases lying between them. The germline V gene has CDR1 SEHNR and CDR2 FQNEAQ (reference sequence). The CDR3 runs to 14 residues. CDR3 sequence reads: CASSKQGGVAEAFF. CDR3 DNA: TGTGCCAGCAGCAAACAGGGAGGTGTAGCTGAAGCTTTCTTT.

Only a few counts were recorded for this clonotype. V and J are TRBV5-8 and TRBJ2-2; D is perhaps TRBD2 (7 bases). The CDR3 runs 11 residues. Germline values: CDR1 SGHTS, CDR2 YDEGEE. V lost 0 bases, J lost 17 bases, and 11 bases lay in between. This CDR3 is CASSLAGGCFF. CDR3 bases: TGTGCCAGCAGCTTGGCGGGGGGCTGTTTTTTT.

The V and J genes are TRBV7-9 and TRBJ2-7; 9 nucleotides agree with TRBD2. The CDR3 has 16 residues. Trimming at V came to 5 bases and at J to 3 bases, leaving 11 bases not matched to a gene. Germline CDR1 and CDR2: SEHNR and FQNEAQ (reference sequence). The CDR3: CASSPQASGIFYEQYF. The CDR3 DNA reads TGTGCCAGCAGCCCCCAGGCTAGCGGGATATTCTACGAGCAGTACTTC.

This clonotype was detected a few times. V gene TRBV7-8 combines with J gene TRBJ2-5; the D gene is possibly TRBD1 (6 bases). The ends were cut back, 3 bases at V and 2 bases at J, with 10 bases in the middle. Germline-derived CDR1 and CDR2 are SGHVS and FQNEAQ. This CDR3 is built from 14 residues. CDR3 nucleotides: TGTGCCAGCAGCTTGTCCGGACAGCAAGAGACCCAGTACTTC. Translated: CASSLSGQQETQYF.

The J gene is TRBJ1-1, the V gene TRBV20-1; 8 bases map to TRBD1. Germline V gives CDR1 DFQATT, CDR2 SNEGSKA (reference sequence). V lost 5 bases, J lost 1 base, and 3 bases stayed unmatched. The CDR3 runs to 13 residues. The CDR3 nucleotides are TGCAGTGCTGGGACAGGCCCGAACACTGAAGCTTTCTTT. Encoded protein: CSAGTGPNTEAFF.

This clonotype was found many times. The chain joins TRBV5-5 to TRBJ1-3, with D hard to call. Germline-derived CDR1 and CDR2 are SGHKS and YYEKEE (reference sequence). Trimming shortened V by 5 bases and J by 3 bases, and 15 bases separated the two germline ends. The CDR3 runs to 15 residues. The CDR3 reads CASSFGLDGGNTIYF. Here the CDR3 DNA reads TGTGCCAGCAGTTTTGGCCTGGACGGTGGAAACACCATATATTTT. The full variable domain, completed using reference TRBV5-5 and TRBJ1-3, is DAGVTQSPTHLIKTRGQQVTLRCSPISGHKSVSWYQQVLGQGPQFIFQYYEKEERGRGNFPDRFSARQFPNYSSELNVNALLLGDSALYLCASSFGLDGGNTIYFGEGSWLTVV.

The chain links TRBV7-2 to TRBJ1-1; D is possibly TRBD1 (6 bases). V was shortened by 6 bases and J by 7 bases, with 12 bases between the two germline ends. The V gene's germline CDR1 is SGHTA and CDR2 FQGNSA. The CDR3 contains 12 residues. DNA of the CDR3: TGTGCCAGCAGTATGGGACACGTTGAAGCTTTCTTT. Translated, it gives CASSMGHVEAFF.

V is TRBV7-6 and J is TRBJ2-7; D is perhaps TRBD1 (8 bases). CDR1 is SGHVS, CDR2 FNYEAQ, per germline. The CDR3 is made up of 15 amino acids. The V end lost 4 bases, the J end lost 2 bases, and 15 bases lay between the germline ends. CDR3 in amino acids: CASSYQQGGPYEQYF. CDR3 nucleotide sequence: TGTGCCAGCAGCTATCAACAGGGGGGGCCCTACGAGCAGTACTTC.

The count of this clonotype is one. The rearrangement joins TRBV9 to TRBJ1-2; D is unresolved. Germline V gene data show CDR1 as SGDLS and CDR2 as YYNGEE. The CDR3 is 14 amino acids. V lost 9 bases and J lost 0, with 15 bases in between. In DNA form, the CDR3 reads TGTGCCATTCCATCAGCAATAGCTAACTATGGCTACACCTTC. Translation gives CAIPSAIANYGYTF.

This clonotype was recorded many times. CDR3: CASSSATGISRDGYTF. Here the CDR3 DNA reads TGTGCCAGCAGTTCCGCGACAGGGATCTCCCGAGATGGCTACACCTTC. The V and J genes are TRBV6-1 and TRBJ1-2, with TRBD1 matching 7 bases. The CDR3 totals 16 residues. Trimming at V came to 5 bases and at J to 6 bases, leaving 15 bases not matched to a gene. CDR1 is MNHNS and CDR2 is SASEGT in the germline V gene.

V is TRBV30 and J is TRBJ1-5, with D hard to call. Germline CDR1 and CDR2: GTSNPN and SVGIG (reference sequence). The CDR3 runs to 14 residues. Trimming removed 4 bases from V and 2 bases from J, with 12 bases in between. The CDR3 region has the DNA TGTGCCTGGAATAGGGAGGGAGGCAATCAGCCCCAGCATTTT. Its protein product is CAWNREGGNQPQHF. The entire variable domain, with the rest obtained from reference TRBV30 and TRBJ1-5, is as follows: SQTIHQWPATLVQPVGSPLSLECTVEGTSNPNLYWYRQAAGRGLQLLFYSVGIGQISSEVPQNLSASRPQDRQFILSSKKLLLSDSGFYLCAWNREGGNQPQHFGDGTRLSIL.

This clonotype has at least ten counts. J is TRBJ2-5 and V is TRBV20-1; D is possibly TRBD1 (6 bases). The CDR3 is made up of 13 amino acids. The germline V gene has CDR1 DFQATT and CDR2 SNEGSKA (reference sequence). The V and J ends lost 2 bases and 2 bases respectively, with 9 bases between them. The CDR3 sequence: CSARKDSQETQYF. The CDR3 nucleotides read TGCAGTGCTAGAAAGGACAGTCAAGAGACCCAGTACTTC.

Concerning this clonotype itself: This may be a read error: a much more frequent sequence differs by one nucleotide. This chain links TRBV7-8 with TRBJ2-2; either TRBD1 or TRBD2 may fit D (6 bases each). The CDR3 has 16 amino acids. CDR1 and CDR2 (germline): SGHVS, FQNEAQ. CDR3 amino acids: CASSLGGATNTGGLFF. As DNA, the CDR3 is TGTGCCAGCAGCTTAGGGGGGGCTACGAACACCGGGGGGCTGTTTTTT. The full variable domain, rest sourced from reference TRBV7-8 and TRBJ2-2, is GAGVSQSPRYKVAKRGQDVALRCDPISGHVSLFWYQQALGQGPEFLTYFQNEAQLDKSGLPSDRFFAERPEGSVSTLKIQRTQQEDSAVYLCASSLGGATNTGGLFFGEGSRLTVL.

The gene calls are TRBV7-6 and TRBJ2-5, with TRBD2 identical over 7 bases. Looked up from germline, CDR1 is SGHVS and CDR2 is FNYEAQ. Trimming cost V 1 base and J 5 bases; bases outside gene matches: 13. The length of the CDR3 is 17 residues. Here the CDR3 DNA reads TGTGCCAGCAGCTTAGTAGACCCAAGCGGGATAGGGGAGACCCAGTACTTC. This sequence encodes CASSLVDPSGIGETQYF.

V usage is TRBV11-2 and J usage is TRBJ2-7; weak D call: TRBD2 (5 bases). Germline V gene data show CDR1 as SGHAT and CDR2 as FQNNGV. The CDR3 loop spans 15 amino acids. Trimming pared 5 bases from V and 4 bases from J, leaving 18 bases between. In nucleotides, the CDR3 is TGTGCCAGCAGCCCGCTCCGACGACTAAATTACGAGCAGTACTTC. It is translated as CASSPLRRLNYEQYF.

Regarding this clonotype: A read error may account for a junction end that differs from germline. The CDR3 nucleotides read TGCGCCAGCAGCTTAACGCGGACCGGGGAGCTGTCTTGG. It specifies CASSLTRTGELSW. V and J are TRBV5-1 and TRBJ2-2, with D perhaps matching TRBD2 (5 bases). The CDR3 is made up of 13 amino acids. Per germline, CDR1 SGHRS and CDR2 YFSETQ.

CDR3 region: CASKGRVGLATYNEQFF. CDR3 DNA sequence: TGTGCCAGCAAGGGGCGAGTGGGACTAGCAACCTACAATGAGCAGTTCTTC. The chain combines TRBV7-9 with TRBJ2-7, with 9 bases lining up with TRBD2. The end of the DNA is better explained by TRBJ2-1, so the J call may be wrong. The V gene's germline CDR1 is SEHNR and CDR2 FQNEAQ (reference sequence). The CDR3 has 17 amino acids.